The 8 T cell receptor beta chains listed next were all sequenced from one sample in a study of blood T cells in healthy people across ages. The second PCR ran about 7 to 12 cycles with a sample-barcoded 5' primer and J-beta primers. One entry per CDR3 protein, called by TCRdb with MiXCR from the 5' RACE reads. This sample has 710,000 or so distinct CDR3 sequences; approximately 31% occur once, and the top ten carry approximately 15%. The sample consisted of blood. These TCRs come from a woman older than 75 in good health.

At least ten counts were recorded for this clonotype. The rearrangement joins TRBV6-1 to TRBJ2-5; 9 nucleotides align to TRBD2. The CDR3 sequence is 16 residues long. Unmatched junction bases numbered 11, after V lost 6 bases and J lost 3 bases. Germline loops: CDR1 MNHNS, CDR2 SASEGT. In DNA form, the CDR3 reads TGTGCCAGCAGCTTAAGCGGGGGCGGGAGGGAAGAGACCCAGTACTTC. Translation: CASSLSGGGREETQYF.

V is TRBV7-6 and J is TRBJ2-5; maybe TRBD2 (5 bases). Deletions cut 5 bases from V and 2 bases from J, with 15 bases between. The V gene's germline CDR1 is SGHVS and CDR2 FNYEAQ. This CDR3 contains 15 residues. Here the CDR3 DNA reads TGTGCCAGCAGCGAGCCGAGTTGGGAGCAAGAGACCCAGTACTTC. Its protein product is CASSEPSWEQETQYF. Combining the CDR3 with reference TRBV7-6 and TRBJ2-5 gives the whole variable domain GAGVSQSPRYKVTKRGQDVALRCDPISGHVSLYWYRQALGQGPEFLTYFNYEAQQDKSGLPNDRFSAERPEGSISTLTIQRTEQRDSAMYRCASSEPSWEQETQYFGPGTRLLVL.

This sequence joins TRBV7-2 and TRBJ1-2; no clear D gene. Per the germline V gene, CDR1 is SGHTA and CDR2 is FQGNSA. V was cut by 1 base and J by 7 bases, with 13 bases left in between. CDR3 length: 14 amino acids. CDR3 DNA sequence: TGTGCCAGCAGCTTAGGGTCCCCGGCGGGTGGCTACACCTTC. This encodes CASSLGSPAGGYTF.

Of note for this clonotype: It may be a read error: a sequence one base away is much more abundant. The rearrangement joins TRBV9 to TRBJ2-2; TRBD2 aligns across 7 bases. In germline, CDR1 is SGDLS, CDR2 YYNGEE. The CDR3 has 16 residues. CDR3 loop: CASSVSGAPNTGERFF. The CDR3 region has the DNA TGTGCCAGCAGCGTAAGCGGGGCGCCGAACACCGGGGAGCGGTTTTTT.

In this sample, this clonotype turned up many times. This chain uses TRBV28 with TRBJ1-5; no definite D call. This CDR3 is 14 amino acids long. V was shortened by 1 base and J by 1 base, with 5 bases between the two germline ends. Germline CDR1 is MDHEN and CDR2 is SYDVKM. CDR3 residues: CASSLSGSNQPQHF. The CDR3 DNA sequence: TGTGCCAGCAGTTTATCGGGAAGCAATCAGCCCCAGCATTTT.

In its sample, this clonotype was seen many times. The V and J genes are TRBV10-2 and TRBJ2-7, with TRBD2 matching over 10 bases. The CDR3 extends over 16 amino acids. Germline values: CDR1 WSHSY, CDR2 SAAADI. The V gene end was trimmed by 3 bases and the J gene end by 6 bases; junction bases not matched to a gene: 11. The DNA for the CDR3 is TGCGCCAGCAGTGAAATGGAGCGGGGGGGCCTGGGCGAGCAGTACTTC. The encoded protein is CASSEMERGGLGEQYF.

Ten or more counts support this clonotype. This chain uses TRBV5-6 with TRBJ2-7; D possibly corresponds to TRBD2 (5 bases). CDR3 length equals 14 residues. V lost 4 bases to trimming and J lost 0 bases, with 11 bases between them. The V gene's germline CDR1 is SGHDT and CDR2 YYEEEE. In DNA form, the CDR3 reads TGTGCCAGCAGCCTTACGGGGAGCTCCTACGAGCAGTACTTC. Encoded protein: CASSLTGSSYEQYF.

This clonotype was seen a handful of times. The chain links TRBV29-1 to TRBJ2-1; the match to TRBD2 covers 11 bases. Looked up from germline, CDR1 is SQVTM and CDR2 is ANQGSEA. V dropped 6 bases and J dropped 9; count of bases not matched to a gene: 13. The CDR3 is 15 amino acids. CDR3 region: CSVGQTSGGLGEQFF. CDR3 nucleotides: TGCAGCGTCGGACAAACTAGCGGGGGCCTCGGTGAGCAGTTCTTC.